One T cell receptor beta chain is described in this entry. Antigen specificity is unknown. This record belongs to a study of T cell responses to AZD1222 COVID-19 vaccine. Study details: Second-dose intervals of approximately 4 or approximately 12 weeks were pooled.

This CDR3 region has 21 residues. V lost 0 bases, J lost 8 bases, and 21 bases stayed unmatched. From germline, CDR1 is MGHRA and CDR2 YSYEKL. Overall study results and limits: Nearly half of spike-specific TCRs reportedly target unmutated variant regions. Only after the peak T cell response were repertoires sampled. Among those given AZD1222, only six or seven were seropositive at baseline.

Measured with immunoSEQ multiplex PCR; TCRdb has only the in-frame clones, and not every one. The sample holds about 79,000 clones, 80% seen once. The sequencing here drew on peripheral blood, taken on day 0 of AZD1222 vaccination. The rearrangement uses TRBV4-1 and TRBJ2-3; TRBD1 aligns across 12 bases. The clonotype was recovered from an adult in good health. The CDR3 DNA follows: TGCGCCAGCAGCCAAGATGGTATAGAGTCCGGGACAGGGGGCACCATTGGTACGCAGTATTTT. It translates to CASSQDGIESGTGGTIGTQYF.